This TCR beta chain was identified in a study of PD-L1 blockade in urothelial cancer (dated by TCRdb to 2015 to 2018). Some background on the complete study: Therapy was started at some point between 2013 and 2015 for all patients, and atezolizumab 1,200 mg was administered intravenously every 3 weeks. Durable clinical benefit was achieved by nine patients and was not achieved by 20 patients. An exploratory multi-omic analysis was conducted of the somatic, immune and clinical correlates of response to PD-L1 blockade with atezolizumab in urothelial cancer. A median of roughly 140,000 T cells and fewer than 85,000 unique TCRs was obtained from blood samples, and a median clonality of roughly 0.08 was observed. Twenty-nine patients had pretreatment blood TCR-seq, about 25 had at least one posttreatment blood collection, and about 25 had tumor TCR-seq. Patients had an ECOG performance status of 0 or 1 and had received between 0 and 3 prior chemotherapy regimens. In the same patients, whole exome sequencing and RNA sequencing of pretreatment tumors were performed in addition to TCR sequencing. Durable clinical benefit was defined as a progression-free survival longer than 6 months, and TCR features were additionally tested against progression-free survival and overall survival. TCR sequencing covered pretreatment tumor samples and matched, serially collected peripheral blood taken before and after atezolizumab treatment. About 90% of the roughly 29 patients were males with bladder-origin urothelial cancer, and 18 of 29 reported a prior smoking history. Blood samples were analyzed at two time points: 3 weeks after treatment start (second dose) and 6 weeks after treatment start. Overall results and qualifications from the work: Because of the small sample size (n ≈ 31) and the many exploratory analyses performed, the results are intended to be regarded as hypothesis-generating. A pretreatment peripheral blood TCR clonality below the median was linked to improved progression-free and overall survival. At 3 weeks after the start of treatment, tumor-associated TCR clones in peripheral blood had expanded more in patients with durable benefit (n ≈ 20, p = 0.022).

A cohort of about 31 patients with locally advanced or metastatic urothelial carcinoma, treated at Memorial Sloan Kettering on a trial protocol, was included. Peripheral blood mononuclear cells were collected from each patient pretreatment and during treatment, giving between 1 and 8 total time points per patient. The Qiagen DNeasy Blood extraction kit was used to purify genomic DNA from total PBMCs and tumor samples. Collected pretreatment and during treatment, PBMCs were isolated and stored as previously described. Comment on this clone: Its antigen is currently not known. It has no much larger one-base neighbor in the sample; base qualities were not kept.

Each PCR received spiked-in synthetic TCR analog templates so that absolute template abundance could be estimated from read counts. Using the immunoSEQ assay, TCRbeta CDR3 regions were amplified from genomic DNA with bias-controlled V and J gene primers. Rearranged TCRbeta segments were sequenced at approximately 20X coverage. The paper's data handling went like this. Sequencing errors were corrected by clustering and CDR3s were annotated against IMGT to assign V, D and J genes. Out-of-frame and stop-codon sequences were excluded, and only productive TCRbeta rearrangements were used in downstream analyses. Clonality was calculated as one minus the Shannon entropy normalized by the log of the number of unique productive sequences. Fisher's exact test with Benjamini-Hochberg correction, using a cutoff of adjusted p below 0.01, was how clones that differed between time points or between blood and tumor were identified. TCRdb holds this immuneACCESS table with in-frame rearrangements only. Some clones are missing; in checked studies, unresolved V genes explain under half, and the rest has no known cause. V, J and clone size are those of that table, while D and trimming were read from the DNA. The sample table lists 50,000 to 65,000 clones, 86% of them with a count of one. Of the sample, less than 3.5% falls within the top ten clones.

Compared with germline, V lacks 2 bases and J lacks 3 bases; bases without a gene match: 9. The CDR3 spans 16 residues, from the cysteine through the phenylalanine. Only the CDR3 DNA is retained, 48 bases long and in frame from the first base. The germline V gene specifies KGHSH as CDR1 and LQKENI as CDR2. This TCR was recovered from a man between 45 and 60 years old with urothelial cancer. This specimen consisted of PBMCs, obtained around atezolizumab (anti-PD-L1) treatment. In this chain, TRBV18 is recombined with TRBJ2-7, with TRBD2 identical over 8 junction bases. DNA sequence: TGTGCCAGCTCACCAGGAGTAGCGGGGAATATCTACGAGCAGTACTTC. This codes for CASSPGVAGNIYEQYF.